The 27 T cell receptor beta chains reported below all come from one sample, sequenced in a study of patients and donors after allogeneic stem cell transplantation (TCRdb year 2020). Libraries were built with RT-PCR. TCRdb shows the sequencer as NextSeq 550. TCRdb's own reprocessing of the public reads used fastp at Q25 and MiXCR and kept productive beta chains. Each CDR3 protein gets just one entry, which takes the most common genes and DNA from the rows behind it. This sample comprises fewer than 75,000 distinct CDR3 sequences, about 26% of them detected only once. The ten largest clones represent more than 25% of the sample. Sequenced input: blood, either unsorted or a sorted T cell fraction (not recorded which). Every receptor here comes from a human donor who was either an allogeneic HSCT recipient or a stem cell or donor lymphocyte infusion donor (not recorded which). It is not recorded whose cells these are; they may come from a transplant donor.

The V and J genes are TRBV20-1 and TRBJ1-2, with TRBD1 matching 10 bases. CDR3 length: 16 amino acids. V was pared by 6 bases and J by 6 bases, with 16 bases of the junction left unmatched. Per germline, CDR1 DFQATT and CDR2 SNEGSKA (reference sequence). CDR3 sequence: CSARRGSGQGLDGYTF. The CDR3 region has the DNA TGCAGTGCCCGTCGCGGGTCGGGACAGGGGTTGGATGGCTACACCTTC.

The chain has TRBV11-3 and TRBJ2-3; 11 bases agree with TRBD1. This CDR3 region has 16 residues. Germline CDR1 reads SGHNT; CDR2 reads YENEEA. Trimming at V came to 3 bases and at J to 2 bases, leaving 4 bases not matched to a gene. The CDR3 loop reads CASSFEDRGLTDTQYF. The CDR3 nucleotides read TGTGCCAGCAGCTTCGAGGACAGGGGGCTCACAGATACGCAGTATTTT.

This clonotype was picked up a small number of times. The rearrangement uses TRBV20-1 and TRBJ1-5; D gene uncertain. Trimming left V 5 bases short and J 3 bases short, with 14 bases between. This CDR3 spans 14 amino acids. Germline values: CDR1 DFQATT, CDR2 SNEGSKA (reference sequence). DNA of the CDR3: TGCAGTGCTCCACCCGACACCCTCAATCAGCCCCAGCATTTT. Translated, it gives CSAPPDTLNQPQHF.

The chain employs TRBV25-1 and TRBJ1-2; D perhaps matches TRBD1 (5 bases). The V and J ends lost 6 bases and 6 bases respectively, with 8 bases between them. The CDR3 is 11 residues long. Germline V lookup: CDR1 MGHDK, CDR2 SYGVNS. CDR3 nucleotides: TGTGCCAGCAGGGAGGGGAATGGCTACACCTTC. This encodes CASREGNGYTF.

This clonotype was seen more than once but under ten times. The chain employs TRBV18 and TRBJ2-7, with D perhaps matching TRBD1 or TRBD2 (5 bases each). Per germline, CDR1 KGHSH and CDR2 LQKENI. There are 14 residues in the CDR3. Trimming took off 6 bases at V and 0 bases at J, with 12 bases between the two ends. CDR3 nucleotide sequence: TGTGCCAGCTCCCCCGGGACCGTCTCCTACGAGCAGTACTTC. It is translated as CASSPGTVSYEQYF.

V is TRBV18 and J is TRBJ1-1; TRBD1 matches at 8 bases. In germline, CDR1 is KGHSH, CDR2 LQKENI. The V gene end was trimmed by 6 bases and the J gene end by 13 bases; junction bases not matched to a gene: 7. This CDR3 region has 11 residues. The CDR3 coding sequence is TGTGCCAGCTCTCCAGACAGGGGTGTTTTCTTT. Translation gives CASSPDRGVFF.

This clonotype was counted a few times. V usage is TRBV4-1 and J usage is TRBJ2-1, with D perhaps TRBD1 (6 bases). V dropped 0 bases and J dropped 2 bases, with 14 bases sitting between them. Germline loops: CDR1 MGHRA, CDR2 YSYEKL. CDR3 length equals 17 residues. The CDR3 sequence: CASSQDLGQGTYNEQFF. As DNA, the CDR3 is TGCGCCAGCAGCCAAGATCTAGGGCAGGGGACCTACAATGAGCAGTTCTTC.

The chain combines TRBV7-2 with TRBJ2-1; no definite D call. V was clipped by 5 bases and J by 6 bases, with 5 bases between them. Germline V gene lookup returns CDR1 SGHTA and CDR2 FQGNSA. There are 11 residues in the CDR3. DNA of the CDR3: TGTGCCAGCAGCCCTAGCAATGAGCAGTTCTTC. Its protein is CASSPSNEQFF.

CDR3 DNA: TGCAGTGCTAGAGACAGGGGGCGAGGAGGCTACACCTTC. It is translated as CSARDRGRGGYTF. The gene calls are TRBV20-1 and TRBJ1-2; TRBD1 matches at 8 bases. Germline-derived CDR1 and CDR2 are DFQATT and SNEGSKA (reference sequence). The CDR3 length is 13 residues. J was trimmed by 8 bases and V by 0 bases; bases with no gene match: 5.

This clonotype was seen a few times. The V call is TRBV7-2, the J call TRBJ2-3; possibly TRBD1 or TRBD2 for D (6 bases each). The CDR3 spans 16 residues. V lost 5 bases to trimming and J lost 1 base, with 16 bases between them. CDR1 is SGHTA, CDR2 FQGNSA, per germline. The CDR3 DNA reads TGTGCCAGCAGCCCACCTAGGAGGGGGGGCACAGATACGCAGTATTTT. Protein product: CASSPPRRGGTDTQYF. The full variable domain, its missing parts supplied by reference TRBV7-2 and TRBJ2-3, is GAGVSQSPSNKVTEKGKDVELRCDPISGHTALYWYRQSLGQGLEFLIYFQGNSAPDKSGLPSDRFSAERTGGSVSTLTIQRTQQEDSAVYLCASSPPRRGGTDTQYFGPGTRLTVL.

The table lists this clonotype with a few counts. The J gene is TRBJ1-1, the V gene TRBV5-1; D ambiguous. The CDR3 extends over 12 amino acids. Germline V gene data show CDR1 as SGHRS and CDR2 as YFSETQ. Trimming stripped 2 bases from V and 7 bases from J, with 9 bases between. For the CDR3, the DNA is TGCGCCAGCAGCTTCGAGGGCAGTGAAGCTTTCTTT. Its translation: CASSFEGSEAFF.

The chain couples TRBV12-3 or TRBV12-4 to TRBJ2-5; a weak D match, TRBD2 (6 bases). V was cut by 5 bases and J by 4 bases, with 14 bases left in between. The CDR3 sequence is 14 residues long. This chain's CDR3 is CASSRRESGETQYF. In DNA form, the CDR3 reads TGTGCCAGCAGTCGGAGGGAGTCGGGAGAGACCCAGTACTTC.

This clonotype has only a few counts. V is TRBV7-2 and J is TRBJ2-5, with D maybe TRBD1 (6 bases). V lost 2 bases to trimming and J lost 6 bases, with 10 bases between them. Germline CDR1 reads SGHTA; CDR2 reads FQGNSA. The CDR3 spans 13 residues. The CDR3 DNA reads as TGTGCCAGCAGCTTATCAGGGGTCCAGACCCAGTACTTC. This translates into CASSLSGVQTQYF.

The chain has TRBV4-1 and TRBJ2-2, with D hard to call. From germline, CDR1 is MGHRA and CDR2 YSYEKL. The CDR3 sequence is 14 residues long. V gave up 2 bases and J gave up 4 bases, with 8 bases separating them. The CDR3 DNA is TGCGCCAGCAGCCAATTCCTCCTCACCGGGGAGCTGTTTTTT. Protein sequence: CASSQFLLTGELFF.

This clonotype showed up just a few times. V usage is TRBV5-1 and J usage is TRBJ2-1, with TRBD2 as a possible D gene (6 bases). The CDR3 loop spans 14 amino acids. The germline V gene has CDR1 SGHRS and CDR2 YFSETQ. Trimming pared 2 bases from V and 2 bases from J, leaving 8 bases between. The CDR3 sequence: CASSFGGTYNEQFF. The CDR3 nucleotides are TGCGCCAGCAGCTTCGGAGGGACCTACAATGAGCAGTTCTTC.

This clonotype was counted many times. The chain employs TRBV12-3 or TRBV12-4 and TRBJ1-1; D ambiguous. V shed 0 bases and J shed 1 base, with 0 bases lying between them. CDR3 length: 12 amino acids. The chain's CDR3 is CASSLANTEAFF. The CDR3 DNA reads TGTGCCAGCAGTTTAGCGAACACTGAAGCTTTCTTT.

The chain uses TRBV5-1 and TRBJ2-3; D gene ambiguous. The CDR3 extends over 15 amino acids. Germline V gene data show CDR1 as SGHRS and CDR2 as YFSETQ. V lost 6 bases to trimming and J lost 2 bases, with 16 bases between them. The CDR3 spells CASNAENPLTDTQYF. CDR3 sequence (DNA): TGCGCCAGCAACGCTGAGAACCCCCTCACAGATACGCAGTATTTT. The full variable domain, its missing parts supplied by reference TRBV5-1 and TRBJ2-3, is KAGVTQTPRYLIKTRGQQVTLSCSPISGHRSVSWYQQTPGQGLQFLFEYFSETQRNKGNFPGRFSGRQFSNSRSEMNVSTLELGDSALYLCASNAENPLTDTQYFGPGTRLTVL.

This clonotype came up a few times. CDR3 loop: CASMVGGSDTQYF. The CDR3 DNA reads TGCGCCAGCATGGTTGGGGGTTCAGATACGCAGTATTTT. V is TRBV5-1 and J is TRBJ2-3, with D tentatively TRBD1 or TRBD2 (5 bases each). V was clipped by 6 bases and J by 4 bases, with 12 bases between them. Germline lookup yields CDR1 SGHRS and CDR2 YFSETQ. The CDR3 covers 13 residues.

This clonotype has more than one count but fewer than ten. The CDR3 protein is CAWEQGDYGYTF. The CDR3 nucleotides are TGTGCCTGGGAACAGGGGGACTATGGCTACACCTTC. The V call is TRBV30, the J call TRBJ1-2; 8 bases are shared with TRBD1. The trim removed 5 bases at V and 3 bases at J, leaving 2 bases unmatched. Germline values: CDR1 GTSNPN, CDR2 SVGIG (reference sequence). The CDR3 has 12 residues.

V and J are TRBV7-2 and TRBJ1-1; no firm D call. V dropped 3 bases and J dropped 4 bases, with 12 bases sitting between them. Germline CDR1 reads SGHTA; CDR2 reads FQGNSA. CDR3 length equals 14 residues. In nucleotides, the CDR3 is TGTGCCAGCAGCTTCCCCGATAGGGCCACTGAAGCTTTCTTT. Its protein product is CASSFPDRATEAFF.

This clonotype occurred a few times. The chain combines TRBV7-9 with TRBJ2-3; 11 nucleotides align to TRBD2. The CDR3 spans 16 residues. CDR1 is SEHNR and CDR2 is FQNEAQ in the germline V gene (reference sequence). Trimming took 3 bases from V and 2 from J; bases not matched to a gene: 4. The CDR3 DNA is TGTGCCAGCAGCTTCCGACTAGCGGGGTCCACAGATACGCAGTATTTT. Translation gives CASSFRLAGSTDTQYF.

This rearrangement joins TRBV5-5 to TRBJ1-3, with 8 positions matching TRBD1. This CDR3 region has 17 residues. Germline-derived CDR1 and CDR2 are SGHKS and YYEKEE (reference sequence). J gave up 4 bases and V 1 base, and 10 bases lay outside the gene matches. The CDR3 DNA sequence: TGTGCCAGCAGCTTGATGTATATCAGGGGGCAAGGAAACACCATATATTTT. Translated: CASSLMYIRGQGNTIYF.

This clonotype was recorded at least ten times. This sequence joins TRBV20-1 and TRBJ1-1; the D is unclear. This CDR3 has 12 residues. CDR1 DFQATT and CDR2 SNEGSKA come from the germline V gene (reference sequence). V was clipped by 3 bases and J by 1 base, with 6 bases between them. CDR3 in amino acids: CSASSANTEAFF. The CDR3 nucleotides are TGCAGTGCTAGTTCCGCGAACACTGAAGCTTTCTTT.

Concerning this clonotype: One junction end does not reproduce the germline sequence, and a read error may be involved. The chain joins TRBV7-7 to TRBJ2-5, with D hard to call. The CDR3 is made up of 13 amino acids. Germline V gives CDR1 SSHAT, CDR2 FNYEAQ (reference sequence). CDR3 residues: CASSLAYQETQYF. The CDR3 coding sequence is TGTGCTAGCAGCTTAGCATATCAAGAGACCCAGTACTTC.

This clonotype appeared many times. The rearrangement joins TRBV20-1 to TRBJ1-3; tentative D call: TRBD1 (5 bases). The V gene's germline CDR1 is DFQATT and CDR2 SNEGSKA (reference sequence). Between the trimmed V and J ends, which lost 0 bases and 3 bases, there was a span of 18 bases. This CDR3 is built from 17 residues. DNA for the CDR3: TGCAGTGCTAGAGATGCGGGGACTGGGGATTTTGGAAACACCATATATTTT. It yields the protein CSARDAGTGDFGNTIYF.

This chain connects TRBV12-3 or TRBV12-4 to TRBJ2-1, with 9 bases identical to TRBD2. The CDR3 extends over 15 amino acids. Germline trimming cut 3 bases from V and 3 bases from J; bases unmatched to any gene: 3. The CDR3 nucleotides are TGTGCCAGCAGTTTGGAGCGGGAGGTCTACAATGAGCAGTTCTTC. As protein: CASSLEREVYNEQFF.

This rearrangement joins TRBV5-1 to TRBJ1-1, with D unresolved. The germline V gene has CDR1 SGHRS and CDR2 YFSETQ. With 4 bases removed from V and 5 bases from J, the gap between germline ends came to 12 bases. CDR3 length: 13 amino acids. DNA for the CDR3: TGCGCCAGCAGCGTAACGACAAAGACTGAAGCTTTCTTT. Amino acids: CASSVTTKTEAFF. Using reference TRBV5-1 and TRBJ1-1 for the parts outside the CDR3, the full variable domain is KAGVTQTPRYLIKTRGQQVTLSCSPISGHRSVSWYQQTPGQGLQFLFEYFSETQRNKGNFPGRFSGRQFSNSRSEMNVSTLELGDSALYLCASSVTTKTEAFFGQGTRLTVV.